What follows is one TCR beta chain and its context. This clonotype showed up many times. Its target antigen remains unknown. No base quality information exists; no much larger clone differs at one position. Libraries of naive CD8 T cells were built from anywhere between roughly 17,000 and 1,100,000 sorted cells, with 10%, 30% or 50% of the purified RNA used. Naive CD8 T cells were FACS-sorted as CD8+CD4-CCR7+CD45RA+ on a BD FACSAria II into RLT Plus buffer. Detection sensitivity was tested by spiking Jurkat RNA equal to around 11 TCR copies' worth into samples containing 20,000-1,000,000 naive CD8 T cells. Enrichment of CD8 T cells was performed with RosetteSep CD8+ T Cell Enrichment Cocktail and Ficoll-Paque, after which ACK red cell lysis was carried out. The data belong to a study of molecular identifiers for immune sequencing clone quantification (dated by TCRdb to 2016 to 2018). Context from the whole study: For a replicate experiment, RNA from roughly 18,000 or 92,000 naive CD8 T cells was divided into five aliquots, of which four were sequenced. This methods study used CD8 T cells to benchmark TCR RNA copy counting and molecular-identifier clustering-based TCR repertoire sequencing (MIDCIRS).

Points the paper makes about the study in general: When barcode sub-clustering was omitted, TCR diversity was inflated by chimeric consensus sequences, with chimeras reaching as high as 47%. Even against a background of about a million naive CD8 T cells, spiked-in Jurkat TCR RNA amounting to a single cell's worth was reported to be detectable. Modeling indicated around 3 TCR RNA copies recovered per cell, compared with roughly 9.7 by digital PCR, which implies a capture efficiency of 25% to 35%. Highly expanded clone sizes could be underestimated if identical TCR molecules share a barcode. In CMV-specific effector cells, over 99% of molecules were held by clones above 20 RNA copies, whereas under 1% of molecules were held by such clones in naive cells. The naive libraries included spiked-in Jurkat TCR RNA (about 9 copies' worth), and this Jurkat TCR RNA is not part of the donor repertoire.

Trimming removed 0 bases from V and 4 bases from J; the gene matches leave 15 bases unexplained. Looking up the germline V gene yields CDR1 MGHRA and CDR2 YSYEKL. Taken from cysteine to phenylalanine, the CDR3 has 19 residues. Only the CDR3 region is kept as DNA, spanning 57 bases read in frame from base 1. Library preparation was by PCR. Sequencing used an Illumina HiSeq 4000. Preparation of bulk TCR libraries followed a previously described approach, with the TCR primers listed in Table S5. Total RNA was purified with the Qiagen AllPrep DNA/RNA kit. Before analysis, reads from multiple sequencing runs of the same library were pooled. Per the original workflow: Reads were retained only if the reads had an exact TCR constant sequence, and the retained reads were trimmed to 150 nt and grouped according to their 12-nt molecular barcodes. Reads within each barcode group were sub-clustered using a 15% Levenshtein threshold, and quality-weighted consensus sequences were constructed for each RNA molecule. Non-functional sequences were discarded, and so were lower-count sequences lying one edit away from another sequence. Barcode sub-clusters with fewer than 20% of the maximum read count were removed, based on fitting two negative binomial distributions. TCRdb trimmed the raw reads at Q25, called clones with MiXCR and kept productive beta chains. Here each entry gathers all rows of one CDR3 protein and keeps the most common genes and DNA. TCRdb assigned the V and J calls; the authors' analysis was not used. Within this sample are about 640,000 distinct CDR3 sequences, with just under 20% of them counted one time only. The ten largest clones capture roughly 0.83% of the sample.

The sample consisted of naive CD8+ T cells from blood, with Jurkat cell RNA spiked in. The intended sense of this specimen's cell subset or site label: FACS-sorted CD8+CD4-CCR7+CD45RA+ naive T cells. The sequence came from a human donor in good health. Some libraries in this study had Jurkat cell RNA spiked in. The chain joins TRBV4-1 to TRBJ2-3, and TRBD1 aligns with 8 junction nucleotides. For the CDR3, the sequence is CASSQDSVIGQGRADTQYF. In nucleotides, the sequence is TGCGCCAGCAGCCAAGATAGTGTTATTGGACAGGGAAGGGCAGATACGCAGTATTTT.